This is a list of T cell receptor beta chains from one sample in a study of blood T cell repertoires in COVID-19. Only in-frame clones appear in the TCRdb table, and some are missing; sequencing was by immunoSEQ multiplex PCR. This sample carries roughly 26,000 clones, approximately 87% of them seen once, and the ten largest clones take about 25%. Material for sequencing was peripheral blood. These receptor sequences come from a human donor with active COVID-19. The donor label of this sample is uncertain. The CDR3 runs from the conserved cysteine through the conserved F or W. Fields, in order: J gene, CDR3 length, clone size, V gene, CDR3 protein. For some rows the clone size is stated as once, few or many, or as a class when expanded; others skip it.

TRBJ2-2 | 15 | . | TRBV15 | CATSNGRLNTGELFF
TRBJ1-1 | 14 | . | TRBV27 | CASSLSPGNTEAFF
TRBJ2-2 | 14 | . | TRBV7-6 | CASSQTGPTGELFF
TRBJ1-1 | 12 | . | TRBV10-3 | CATQGGVEEAFF
TRBJ2-2 | 16 | . | TRBV12-5 | CASGRHRTGARGELFF
TRBJ1-2 | 16 | few | TRBV19 | CAAAGEQPHDNYGYTF
TRBJ1-1 | 12 | . | TRBV4-2 | CASSPGGWAAFF
TRBJ2-7 | 14 | . | TRBV7-9 | CASSGGGFGNEQYF
TRBJ2-3 | 14 | . | TRBV5-1 | CASLEVGAADTQYF
TRBJ1-4 | 13 | . | TRBV12-3/TRBV12-4 | CASSPQTGEKLFF
TRBJ2-1 | 14 | . | TRBV5-4 | CASSFLAGDNEQFF
TRBJ2-5 | 12 | . | TRBV21-1 | CASSKCQETQYF
TRBJ2-1 | 14 | . | TRBV4-1 | CASSQELAVYEQFF
TRBJ2-7 | 15 | . | TRBV5-4 | CASSLSGAAPYEQYF
TRBJ1-1 | 14 | . | TRBV7-9 | CASLLTGMNTEAFF
TRBJ1-1 | 12 | . | TRBV10-3 | CASQGVNTEAFF
TRBJ2-5 | 17 | . | TRBV9 | CASSPRGALTVKETQYF
TRBJ2-3 | 16 | . | TRBV3-1/TRBV3-2 | CASSQEGGGGFISQYF
TRBJ2-7 | 14 | . | TRBV28 | CASSFTGGLFEQYF
TRBJ2-7 | 15 | . | TRBV28 | CASSRPSGPSYEQYF
TRBJ1-1 | 16 | few | TRBV6-6 | CASRTPGVGPVTEAFF
TRBJ2-5 | 14 | . | TRBV18 | CASSARDYQETQYF
TRBJ1-5 | 14 | . | TRBV19 | CASSFRNRVDPQHF
TRBJ2-7 | 13 | . | TRBV18 | CASSGGSSYEQYF
TRBJ1-6 | 16 | . | TRBV9 | CASSTLDTSGNSPLHF
TRBJ2-1 | 14 | . | TRBV6-6 | CASLPEPNYNEQFF
TRBJ2-5 | 14 | . | TRBV19 | CASSMGQGVATQYF
TRBJ2-3 | 17 | once | TRBV11-3 | CASSPGLAGGLTDTQYF
TRBJ2-5 | 11 | once | TRBV5-3 | CAGVDRETQYF
TRBJ2-2 | 15 | . | TRBV3-1/TRBV3-2 | CASSQGGPYTGELFF
TRBJ2-3 | 15 | . | TRBV7-8 | CASSYRDSDTDTQYF
TRBJ2-1 | 13 | . | TRBV10-1 | CASSLSKGTEQFF
TRBJ2-5 | 13 | . | TRBV29-1 | CSVVRTGQETQYF
TRBJ2-1 | 17 | . | TRBV25-1 | CASSDSLAGGPHNEQFF
TRBJ1-4 | 15 | . | TRBV19 | CASSPGDSTNEKLFF
TRBJ2-1 | 17 | . | TRBV11-3 | CASSFEGGLAGYNEQFF
TRBJ1-2 | 14 | . | TRBV2 | CASSEGQGAYGYTF
TRBJ1-6 | 14 | . | TRBV7-9 | CASREGNYNSPLHF